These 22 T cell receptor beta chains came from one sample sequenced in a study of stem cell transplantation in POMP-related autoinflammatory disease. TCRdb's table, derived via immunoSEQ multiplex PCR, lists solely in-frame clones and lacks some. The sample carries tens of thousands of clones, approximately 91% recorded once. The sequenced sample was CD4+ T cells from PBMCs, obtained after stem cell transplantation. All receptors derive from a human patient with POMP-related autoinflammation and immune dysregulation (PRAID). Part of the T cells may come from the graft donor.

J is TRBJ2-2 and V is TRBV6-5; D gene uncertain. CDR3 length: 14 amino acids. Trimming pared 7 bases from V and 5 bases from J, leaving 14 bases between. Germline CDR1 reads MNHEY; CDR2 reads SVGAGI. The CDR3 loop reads CASIPRLFTGELFF. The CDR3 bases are TGTGCCAGCATCCCCAGGTTATTTACCGGGGAGCTGTTTTTT.

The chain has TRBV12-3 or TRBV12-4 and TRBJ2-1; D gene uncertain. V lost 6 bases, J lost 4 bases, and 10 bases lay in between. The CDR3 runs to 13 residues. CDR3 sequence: CASSPESYNEQFF. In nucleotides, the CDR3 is TGTGCCAGCAGCCCCGAATCTTACAATGAGCAGTTCTTC.

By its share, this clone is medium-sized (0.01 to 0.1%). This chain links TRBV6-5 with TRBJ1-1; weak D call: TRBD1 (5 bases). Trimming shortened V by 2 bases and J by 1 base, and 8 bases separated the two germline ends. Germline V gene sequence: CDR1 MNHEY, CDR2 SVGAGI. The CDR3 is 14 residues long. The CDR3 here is CASSYEGWNTEAFF. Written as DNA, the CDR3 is TGTGCCAGCAGTTACGAGGGGTGGAACACTGAAGCTTTCTTT.

The CDR3 reads CASSLMTAKYGYTF. In DNA, the CDR3 is TGTGCCAGCAGCCTTATGACAGCGAAATATGGCTACACCTTC. This chain joins TRBV5-4 and TRBJ1-2, with a possible D match to TRBD1 (5 bases). V was trimmed by 4 bases and J by 5 bases, leaving 15 bases between them. Germline V gene sequence: CDR1 SGHNT, CDR2 YYREEE (reference sequence). This CDR3 spans 14 amino acids.

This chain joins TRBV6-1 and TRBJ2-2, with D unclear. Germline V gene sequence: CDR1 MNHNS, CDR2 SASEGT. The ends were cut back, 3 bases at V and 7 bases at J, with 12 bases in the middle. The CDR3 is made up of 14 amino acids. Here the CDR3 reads CASSEQERNGELFF. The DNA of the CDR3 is TGTGCCAGCAGTGAGCAGGAGAGAAACGGGGAGCTGTTTTTT.

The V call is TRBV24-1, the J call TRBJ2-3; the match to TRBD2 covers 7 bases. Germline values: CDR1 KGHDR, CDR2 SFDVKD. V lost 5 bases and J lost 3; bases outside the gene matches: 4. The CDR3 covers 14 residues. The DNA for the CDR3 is TGTGCCACCAGTGGGCTCGGGAGGACAGATACGCAGTATTTT. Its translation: CATSGLGRTDTQYF.

The CDR3 reads CASSARLAGLYNEQFF. The CDR3 DNA is TGTGCCAGTAGTGCCCGACTAGCGGGGTTATACAATGAGCAGTTCTTC. The chain couples TRBV19 to TRBJ2-1; 11 nucleotides line up with TRBD2. Germline V gives CDR1 LNHDA, CDR2 SQIVND (reference sequence). The V and J ends lost 5 bases and 4 bases, in that order; junction bases with no gene match: 7. The CDR3 is made up of 16 amino acids.

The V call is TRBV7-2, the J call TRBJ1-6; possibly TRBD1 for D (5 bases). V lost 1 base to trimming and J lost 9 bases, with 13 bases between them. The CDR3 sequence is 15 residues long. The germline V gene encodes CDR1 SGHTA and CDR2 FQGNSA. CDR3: CASSLVQGAASPLHF. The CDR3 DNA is TGTGCCAGCAGCTTAGTCCAGGGAGCGGCTTCACCCCTCCACTTT.

As DNA, the CDR3 is TGTGCCAGCACTTGGACAGGGACAAACAATGAGCAGTTCTTC. It yields the protein CASTWTGTNNEQFF. V gene TRBV6-5 combines with J gene TRBJ2-1; TRBD1 matches 8 bases. Germline CDR1 is MNHEY and CDR2 is SVGAGI. V was pared by 7 bases and J by 5 bases, with 7 bases of the junction left unmatched. CDR3 length: 14 residues.

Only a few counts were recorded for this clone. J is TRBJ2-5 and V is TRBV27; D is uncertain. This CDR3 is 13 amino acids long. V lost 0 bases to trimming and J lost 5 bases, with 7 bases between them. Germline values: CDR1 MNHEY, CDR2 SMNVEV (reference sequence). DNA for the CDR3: TGTGCCAGCAGTTTATCGGGCTGGGAGACCCAGTACTTC. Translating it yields CASSLSGWETQYF.

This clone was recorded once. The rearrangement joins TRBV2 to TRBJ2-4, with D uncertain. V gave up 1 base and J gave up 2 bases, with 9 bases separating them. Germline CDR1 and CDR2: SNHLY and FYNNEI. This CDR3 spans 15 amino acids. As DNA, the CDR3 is TGTGCCAGCAGTGAAGTGGGAATCTCCAAAAACATTCAGTACTTC. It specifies CASSEVGISKNIQYF.

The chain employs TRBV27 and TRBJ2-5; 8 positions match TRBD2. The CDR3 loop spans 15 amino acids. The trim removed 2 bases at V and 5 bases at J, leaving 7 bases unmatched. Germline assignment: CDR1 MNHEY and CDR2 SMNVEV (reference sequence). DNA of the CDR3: TGTGCCAGCAGTTTAGACGGGAGGGCCCGGGAGACCCAGTACTTC. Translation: CASSLDGRARETQYF.

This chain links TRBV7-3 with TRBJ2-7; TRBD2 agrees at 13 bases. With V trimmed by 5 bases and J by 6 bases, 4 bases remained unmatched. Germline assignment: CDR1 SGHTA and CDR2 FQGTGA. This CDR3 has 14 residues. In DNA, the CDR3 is TGTGCCAGCAGCCCGGGGACTAGCGGGATCGAGCAGTACTTC. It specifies CASSPGTSGIEQYF.

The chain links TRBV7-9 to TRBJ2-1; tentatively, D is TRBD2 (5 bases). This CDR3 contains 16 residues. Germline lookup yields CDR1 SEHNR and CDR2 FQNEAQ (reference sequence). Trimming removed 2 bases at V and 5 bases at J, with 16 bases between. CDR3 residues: CASSLRLASQNNEQFF. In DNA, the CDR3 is TGTGCCAGCAGCTTACGGCTAGCTTCCCAGAACAATGAGCAGTTCTTC. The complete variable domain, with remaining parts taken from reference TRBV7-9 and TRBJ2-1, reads DTGVSQNPRHKITKRGQNVTFRCDPISEHNRLYWYRQTLGQGPEFLTYFQNEAQLEKSRLLSDRFSAERPKGSFSTLEIQRTEQGDSAMYLCASSLRLASQNNEQFFGPGTRLTVL.

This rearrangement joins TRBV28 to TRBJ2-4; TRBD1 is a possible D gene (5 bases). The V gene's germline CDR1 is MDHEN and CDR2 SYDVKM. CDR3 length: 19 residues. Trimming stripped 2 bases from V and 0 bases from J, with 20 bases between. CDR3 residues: CASSLQVGVGPIAKNIQYF. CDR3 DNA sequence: TGTGCCAGCAGTTTACAAGTAGGGGTTGGGCCCATAGCCAAAAACATTCAGTACTTC.

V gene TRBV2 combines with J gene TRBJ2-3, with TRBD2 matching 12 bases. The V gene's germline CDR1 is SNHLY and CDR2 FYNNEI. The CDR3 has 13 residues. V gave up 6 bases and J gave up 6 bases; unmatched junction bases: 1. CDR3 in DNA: TGTGCCAGCAGGGGACTAGCGGGCGATACGCAGTATTTT. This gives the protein CASRGLAGDTQYF.

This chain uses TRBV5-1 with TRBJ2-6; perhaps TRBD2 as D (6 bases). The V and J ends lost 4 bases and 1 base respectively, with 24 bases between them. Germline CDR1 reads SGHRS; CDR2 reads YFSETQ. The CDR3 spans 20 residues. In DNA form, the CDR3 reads TGCGCCAGCAGCCCTACCGGGAGCAGAGGGAATCGGTCTGGGGCCAACGTCCTGACTTTC. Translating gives CASSPTGSRGNRSGANVLTF. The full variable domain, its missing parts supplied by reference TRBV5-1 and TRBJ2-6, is KAGVTQTPRYLIKTRGQQVTLSCSPISGHRSVSWYQQTPGQGLQFLFEYFSETQRNKGNFPGRFSGRQFSNSRSEMNVSTLELGDSALYLCASSPTGSRGNRSGANVLTFGAGSRLTVL.

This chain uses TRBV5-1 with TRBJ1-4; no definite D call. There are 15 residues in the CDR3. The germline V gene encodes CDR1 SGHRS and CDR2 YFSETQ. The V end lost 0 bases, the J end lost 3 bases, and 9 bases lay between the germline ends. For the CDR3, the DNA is TGCGCCAGCAGCTTGGACGGGGTGTCTAATGAAAAACTGTTTTTT. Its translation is CASSLDGVSNEKLFF.

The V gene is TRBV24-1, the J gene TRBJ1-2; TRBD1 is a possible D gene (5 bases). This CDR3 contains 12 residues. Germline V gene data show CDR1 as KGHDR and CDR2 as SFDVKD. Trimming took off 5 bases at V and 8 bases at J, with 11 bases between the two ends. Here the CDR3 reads CATSAAGKGYTF. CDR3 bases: TGTGCCACCAGTGCTGCAGGGAAAGGCTACACCTTC.

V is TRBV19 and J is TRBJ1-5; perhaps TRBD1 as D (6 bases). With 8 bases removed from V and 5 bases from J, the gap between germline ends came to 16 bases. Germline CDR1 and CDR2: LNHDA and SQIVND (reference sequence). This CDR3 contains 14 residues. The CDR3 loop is CASGSGTYYQPQHF. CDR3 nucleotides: TGTGCCAGTGGGTCAGGGACATATTATCAGCCCCAGCATTTT.

The CDR3 DNA follows: TGTGCCAGCTCACCCAAAAAGGACGTCTATGGCTACACCTTC. Translated, it gives CASSPKKDVYGYTF. The V gene is TRBV18, the J gene TRBJ1-2; no firm D call. The CDR3 sequence is 14 residues long. In germline, CDR1 is KGHSH, CDR2 LQKENI. The V end lost 3 bases, the J end lost 4 bases, and 12 bases lay between the germline ends.

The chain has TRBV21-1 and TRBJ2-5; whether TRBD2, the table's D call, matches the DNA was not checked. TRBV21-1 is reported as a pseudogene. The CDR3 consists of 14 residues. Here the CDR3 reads CASSTVREGETQYF. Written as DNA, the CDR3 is TGTGCCAGCAGCACAGTCAGGGAGGGAGAGACCCAGTACTTC.